Given below is one TCR beta chain in context. Its target is unknown. The entirety of the isolated RNA underwent reverse transcription, so expressed TCRB transcripts were sequenced. Assay: immunoSEQ multiplex PCR; the TCRdb copy retains only in-frame clones and omits some. The data contain 630,000 or so clones, over 12% of them seen just once; the ten biggest clones take up approximately 0.042%. Germline V gene lookup returns CDR1 SGHNT and CDR2 YYREEE (reference sequence). With V trimmed by 3 bases and J by 0 bases, 4 bases remained unmatched. This CDR3 has 15 residues. These data are taken from a study of beta chain features in type 1 diabetes. Findings and limits, study-wide: The influence of HLA type on TCRB rearrangement stayed undetermined. Cells with high TCR expression could be over-represented by cDNA sequencing. Among patients with Type 1 diabetes, TCRB CDR3s were moderately but significantly shorter in every one of the four CD4+ subsets.

A single heparinised blood sample, averaging approximately 100 mL, was obtained per donor. Cell sorting via CD45RO/CCR7/CD25/CD127/CD95/CD27 was performed to obtain CD4+ naive, central memory, regulatory and stem cell-like memory cells. This chain joins TRBV5-4 and TRBJ2-3, with 7 bases aligning to TRBD1. This receptor was taken from a man younger than 35 with type 1 diabetes. Source material: naive CD4+ T cells from blood. CDR3 in DNA: TGTGCCAGCAGCTACTTGACAGGGAGCACAGATACGCAGTATTTT. It yields the protein CASSYLTGSTDTQYF.